This T cell receptor beta chain was sequenced in a study of cytomegalovirus exposure and HLA in healthy donors. General observations from the study: A few chains tied to CMV proved CMV antigen-specific in vitro.

This clone was seen just once. What it binds is not known. The CDR3 covers 14 residues. Trimming stripped 6 bases from V and 5 bases from J, with 17 bases between. CDR1 and CDR2 (germline): SGHTA, FQGNSA. Both 60 Vbeta primers and 13 Jbeta primers went into the PCR. Data came from immunoSEQ multiplex PCR; TCRdb stores just in-frame clones and leaves some out. Of 150,000 to 190,000 clones detected, approximately 77% appear once; the ten largest clones hold about 1.3%. This chain uses TRBV7-2 with TRBJ2-7; maybe TRBD1 (7 bases). The sequenced sample consisted of PBMCs. The receptor was derived from a man between 18 and 29 years old in good health and CMV-seronegative. The CDR3 spells CASSFDREVDEQYF. DNA of the CDR3: TGTGCCAGCAGTTTCGACAGGGAGGTGGACGAGCAGTACTTC.